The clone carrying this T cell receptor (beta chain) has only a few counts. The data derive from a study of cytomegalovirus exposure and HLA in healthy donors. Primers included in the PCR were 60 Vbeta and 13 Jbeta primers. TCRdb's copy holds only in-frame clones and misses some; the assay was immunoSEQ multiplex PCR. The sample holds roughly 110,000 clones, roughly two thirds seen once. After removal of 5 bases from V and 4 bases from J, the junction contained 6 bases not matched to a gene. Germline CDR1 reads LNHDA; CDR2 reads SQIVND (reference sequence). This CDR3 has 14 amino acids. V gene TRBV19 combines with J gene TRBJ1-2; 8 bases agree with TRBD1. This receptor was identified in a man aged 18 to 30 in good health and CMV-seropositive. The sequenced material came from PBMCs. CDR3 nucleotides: TGTGCCAGTAGTGGGGTCGGACAGGGCTATGGCTACACCTTC. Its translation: CASSGVGQGYGYTF.